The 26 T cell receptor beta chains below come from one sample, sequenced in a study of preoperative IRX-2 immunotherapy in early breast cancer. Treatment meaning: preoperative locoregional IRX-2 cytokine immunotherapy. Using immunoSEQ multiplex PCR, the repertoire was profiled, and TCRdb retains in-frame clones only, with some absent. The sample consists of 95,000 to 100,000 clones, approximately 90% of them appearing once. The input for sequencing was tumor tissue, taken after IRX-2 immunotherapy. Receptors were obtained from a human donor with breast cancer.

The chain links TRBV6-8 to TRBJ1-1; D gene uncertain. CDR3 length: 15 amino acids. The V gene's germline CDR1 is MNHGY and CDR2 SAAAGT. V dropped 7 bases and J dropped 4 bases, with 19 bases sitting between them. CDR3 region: CASTQGGPGGTEAFF. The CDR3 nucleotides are TGTGCCAGCACTCAAGGCGGGCCGGGCGGCACTGAAGCTTTCTTT.

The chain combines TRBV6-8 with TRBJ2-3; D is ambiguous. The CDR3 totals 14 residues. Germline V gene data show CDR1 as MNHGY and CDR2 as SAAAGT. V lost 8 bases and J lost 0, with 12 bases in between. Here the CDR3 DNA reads TGTGCCAGCCAATACACTACTAGCACAGATACGCAGTATTTT. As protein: CASQYTTSTDTQYF.

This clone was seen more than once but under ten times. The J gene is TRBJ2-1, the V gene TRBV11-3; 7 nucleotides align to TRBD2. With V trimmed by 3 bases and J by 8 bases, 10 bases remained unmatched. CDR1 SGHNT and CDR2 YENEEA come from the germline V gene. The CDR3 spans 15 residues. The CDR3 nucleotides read TGTGCCAGCAGCTTGGGGCTAGCGGCCCCCTATGAGCAGTTCTTC. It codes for CASSLGLAAPYEQFF.

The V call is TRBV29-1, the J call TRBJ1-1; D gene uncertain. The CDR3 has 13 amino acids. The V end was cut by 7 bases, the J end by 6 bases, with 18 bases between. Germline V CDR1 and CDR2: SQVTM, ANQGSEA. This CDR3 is CSGRREDRSEAFF. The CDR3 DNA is TGCAGCGGAAGGAGGGAGGATCGCTCTGAAGCTTTCTTT.

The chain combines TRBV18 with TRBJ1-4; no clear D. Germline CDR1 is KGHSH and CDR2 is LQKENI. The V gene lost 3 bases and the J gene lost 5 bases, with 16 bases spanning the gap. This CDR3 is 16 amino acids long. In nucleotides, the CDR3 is TGTGCCAGCTCACCCGAGCCTGGGCACACCAATGAAAAACTGTTTTTT. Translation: CASSPEPGHTNEKLFF.

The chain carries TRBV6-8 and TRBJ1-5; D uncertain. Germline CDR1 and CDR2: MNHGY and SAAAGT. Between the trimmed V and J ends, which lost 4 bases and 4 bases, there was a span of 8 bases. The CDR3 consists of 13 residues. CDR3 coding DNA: TGTGCCAGCAGTTCCACTGGGAATCAGCCCCAGCATTTT. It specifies CASSSTGNQPQHF.

The CDR3, as DNA: TGTGCCAGCAGTCCTAATAGGGGTACTTATGGCTACACCTTC. It specifies CASSPNRGTYGYTF. This chain joins TRBV28 and TRBJ1-2, with D maybe TRBD1 (5 bases). Germline-derived CDR1 and CDR2 are MDHEN and SYDVKM. V was cut by 5 bases and J by 5 bases, with 15 bases left in between. CDR3 size: 14 residues.

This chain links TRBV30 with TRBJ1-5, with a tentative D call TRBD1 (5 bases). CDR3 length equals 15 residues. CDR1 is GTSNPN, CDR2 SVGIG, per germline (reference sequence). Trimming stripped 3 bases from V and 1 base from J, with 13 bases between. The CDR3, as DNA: TGTGCCTGGAGAGCAAAGGGACGGAGCAATCAGCCCCAGCATTTT. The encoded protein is CAWRAKGRSNQPQHF.

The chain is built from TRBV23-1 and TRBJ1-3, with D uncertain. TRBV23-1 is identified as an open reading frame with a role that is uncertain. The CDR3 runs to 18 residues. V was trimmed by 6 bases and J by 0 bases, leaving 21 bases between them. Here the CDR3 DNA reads TGCGCCAGCAGCCGAGAGGGATCTACAGTAAGCTCTGGAAACACCATATATTTT. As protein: CASSREGSTVSSGNTIYF.

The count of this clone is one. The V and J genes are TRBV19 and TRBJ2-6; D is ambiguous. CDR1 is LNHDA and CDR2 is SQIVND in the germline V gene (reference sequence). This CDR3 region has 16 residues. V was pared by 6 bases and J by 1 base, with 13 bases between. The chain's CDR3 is CASRMGIGSGANVLTF. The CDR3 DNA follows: TGTGCCAGTAGAATGGGGATCGGGTCTGGGGCCAACGTCCTGACTTTC.

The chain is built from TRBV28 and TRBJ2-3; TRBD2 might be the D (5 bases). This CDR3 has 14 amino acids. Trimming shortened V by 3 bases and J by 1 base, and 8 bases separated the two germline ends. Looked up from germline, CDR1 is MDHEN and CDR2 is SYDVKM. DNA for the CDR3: TGTGCCAGCAGTTTGGCGGGCCGCACAGATACGCAGTATTTT. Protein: CASSLAGRTDTQYF.

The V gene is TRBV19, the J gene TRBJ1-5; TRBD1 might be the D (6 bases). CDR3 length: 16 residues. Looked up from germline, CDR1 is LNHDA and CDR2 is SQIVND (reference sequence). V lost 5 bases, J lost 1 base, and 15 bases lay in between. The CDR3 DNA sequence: TGTGCCAGTAGTCTCTTCGGACAGCTCAGCAATCAGCCCCAGCATTTT. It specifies CASSLFGQLSNQPQHF.

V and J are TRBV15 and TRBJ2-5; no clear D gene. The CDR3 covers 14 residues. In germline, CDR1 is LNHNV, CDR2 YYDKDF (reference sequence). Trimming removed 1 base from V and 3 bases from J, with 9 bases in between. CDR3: CATSRAAKKETQYF. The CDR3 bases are TGTGCCACCAGCAGAGCGGCTAAAAAAGAGACCCAGTACTTC.

The CDR3: CASSLLVGANVLTF. The CDR3, as DNA: TGCGCCAGCAGCTTGCTCGTAGGGGCCAACGTCCTGACTTTC. The rearrangement links TRBV5-1 to TRBJ2-6; D not certain. V lost 1 base and J 4 bases, leaving 6 bases between the germline ends. CDR1 SGHRS and CDR2 YFSETQ come from the germline V gene. The length of the CDR3 is 14 residues.

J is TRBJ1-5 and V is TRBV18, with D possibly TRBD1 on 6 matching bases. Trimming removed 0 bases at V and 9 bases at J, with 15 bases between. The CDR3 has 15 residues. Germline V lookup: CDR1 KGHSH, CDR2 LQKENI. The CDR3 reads CASSPPGAYDRPQHF. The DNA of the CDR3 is TGTGCCAGCTCACCACCGGGGGCTTACGATCGGCCCCAGCATTTT.

This chain's CDR3 is CASSFPSGRGTYGNTIYF. CDR3 nucleotides: TGTGCCAGCAGTTTTCCGTCTGGCAGGGGGACCTATGGAAACACCATATATTTT. The rearrangement joins TRBV28 to TRBJ1-3; the match to TRBD1 covers 7 bases. The CDR3 has 18 residues. Germline CDR1 MDHEN, CDR2 SYDVKM. Germline trimming cut 3 bases from V and 3 bases from J; bases unmatched to any gene: 14.

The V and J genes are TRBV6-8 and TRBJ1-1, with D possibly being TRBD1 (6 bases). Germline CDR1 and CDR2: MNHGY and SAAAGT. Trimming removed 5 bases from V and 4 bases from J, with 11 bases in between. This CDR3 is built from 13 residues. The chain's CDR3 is CASSPDSLTEAFF. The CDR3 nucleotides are TGTGCCAGCAGTCCGGACAGTCTCACTGAAGCTTTCTTT.

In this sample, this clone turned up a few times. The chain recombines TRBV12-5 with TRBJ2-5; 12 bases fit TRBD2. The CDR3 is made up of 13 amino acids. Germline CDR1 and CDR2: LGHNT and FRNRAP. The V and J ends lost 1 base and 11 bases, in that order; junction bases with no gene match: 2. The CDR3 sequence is CASGLGLAGAQYF. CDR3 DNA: TGTGCTAGTGGTTTGGGACTAGCGGGAGCGCAGTACTTC.

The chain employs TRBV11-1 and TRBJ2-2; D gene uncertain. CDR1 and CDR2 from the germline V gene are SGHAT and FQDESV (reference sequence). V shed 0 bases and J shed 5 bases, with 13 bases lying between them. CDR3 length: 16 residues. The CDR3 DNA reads TGTGCCAGCAGCTTAGCTCCACCCCCGGGTACCGGGGAGCTGTTTTTT. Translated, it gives CASSLAPPPGTGELFF.

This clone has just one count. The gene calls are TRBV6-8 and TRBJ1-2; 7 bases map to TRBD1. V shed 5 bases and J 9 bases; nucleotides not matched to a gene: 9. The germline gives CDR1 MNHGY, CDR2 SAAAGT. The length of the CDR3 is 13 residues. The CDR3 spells CASSGQEQFSYTF. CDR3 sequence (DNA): TGTGCCAGCAGTGGACAGGAGCAGTTTAGCTACACCTTC.

The CDR3 DNA follows: TGCGCCAGCAGTTTCTCCGGGACTGGGAACACTGAAGCTTTCTTT. It codes for CASSFSGTGNTEAFF. The chain combines TRBV5-1 with TRBJ1-1, with D maybe TRBD1 (5 bases). V was cut by 5 bases and J by 1 base, with 15 bases left in between. The length of the CDR3 is 15 residues. Germline V CDR1 and CDR2: SGHRS, YFSETQ.

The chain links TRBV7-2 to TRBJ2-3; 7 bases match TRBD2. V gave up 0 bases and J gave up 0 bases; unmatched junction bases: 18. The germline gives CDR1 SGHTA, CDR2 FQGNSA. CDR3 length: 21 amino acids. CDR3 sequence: CASSLAPFASGSPPSTDTQYF. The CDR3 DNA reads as TGTGCCAGCAGCTTAGCCCCTTTTGCTAGCGGTTCCCCCCCTAGCACAGATACGCAGTATTTT.

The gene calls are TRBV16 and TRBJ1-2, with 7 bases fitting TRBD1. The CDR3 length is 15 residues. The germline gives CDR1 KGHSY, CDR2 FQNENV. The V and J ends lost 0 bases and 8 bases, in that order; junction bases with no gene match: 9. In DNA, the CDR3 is TGTGCCAGCAGCCAATCCCCGAACAGGGGAGTAGGCTACACCTTC. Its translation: CASSQSPNRGVGYTF.

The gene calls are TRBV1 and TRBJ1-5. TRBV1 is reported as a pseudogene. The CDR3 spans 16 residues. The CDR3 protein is CASSRGEGTSNQPQHF. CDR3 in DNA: TGCGCCAGCAGCCGAGGGGAGGGGACCAGCAATCAGCCCCAGCATTTT.

CDR3 amino acids: CATRLAGGYEQYF. CDR3 bases: TGTGCTACCCGACTAGCGGGAGGTTACGAGCAGTACTTC. This chain joins TRBV12-5 and TRBJ2-7, with 13 bases matching TRBD2. The V and J ends lost 10 bases and 4 bases, in that order; junction bases with no gene match: 4. CDR1 and CDR2 (germline): LGHNT, FRNRAP. CDR3 length equals 13 residues.

CDR3 DNA sequence: TGCGCCAGCAGGAGGACAGACCTGAACACTGAAGCTTTCTTT. It specifies CASRRTDLNTEAFF. The chain combines TRBV10-2 with TRBJ1-1, with a tentative D call TRBD1 (6 bases). The CDR3 extends over 14 amino acids. Germline loops: CDR1 WSHSY, CDR2 SAAADI. Trimming pared 6 bases from V and 0 bases from J, leaving 11 bases between.